The 29 T cell receptor beta chains below were found in one sample sequenced in a study of type 1 regulatory T cells. Overall study findings and caveats: Type 1 regulatory T cells had a more restricted TCR repertoire than non-type 1 regulatory T cells.

No antigens are known for them. In TCRdb, the reads were re-called with MiXCR into one record per CDR3 protein. The table shows tens of thousands of distinct CDR3 sequences, with less than 25% occurring only once. The source material was cultured type 1 regulatory T (Tr1) cells, either the whole culture or a sorted fraction (not recorded which). These receptors were obtained from a human donor in good health.

In nucleotides, the CDR3 is TGTGCCAGCAGCTTAGCCTCCGGGGACAATGAGCAGTATTTT. Its protein is CASSLASGDNEQYF. The chain uses TRBV7-2 and TRBJ2-3; D may be TRBD1 (6 bases). V dropped 0 bases and J dropped 11 bases, with 15 bases sitting between them. Germline-derived CDR1 and CDR2 are SGHTA and FQGNSA. The CDR3 is 14 residues long.

This clonotype was found a few times. The J gene is TRBJ2-1, the V gene TRBV12-3 or TRBV12-4; D possibly corresponds to TRBD2 (5 bases). The CDR3 sequence is 17 residues long. V lost 4 bases and J lost 0, with 16 bases in between. CDR3 sequence: CASSWRRTGSSYNEQFF. Written as DNA, the CDR3 is TGTGCCAGCAGTTGGCGCCGAACGGGGAGCTCCTACAATGAGCAGTTCTTC.

Of note for this clonotype: One end of the junction does not line up with germline, which may come from a read error. This chain joins TRBV14 and TRBJ2-7; 7 bases are a match to TRBD1. The CDR3 totals 15 residues. The germline V gene encodes CDR1 SGHDN and CDR2 FVKESK. This CDR3 reads CASSQEPGGSYEQCF. Here the CDR3 DNA reads TGTGCCAGCAGCCAAGAGCCAGGGGGTTCCTACGAGCAGTGCTTC.

This chain uses TRBV29-1 with TRBJ2-3; D is perhaps TRBD2 (6 bases). The CDR3 has 12 residues. Germline lookup yields CDR1 SQVTM and CDR2 ANQGSEA. Trimming removed 8 bases from V and 5 bases from J, with 14 bases in between. CDR3 in amino acids: CSTVDYQDTQYF. CDR3 DNA: TGCAGCACTGTGGACTATCAAGATACGCAGTATTTT.

This chain connects TRBV27 to TRBJ2-7; the D gene is possibly TRBD1 (6 bases). This CDR3 spans 15 amino acids. The germline V gene encodes CDR1 MNHEY and CDR2 SMNVEV (reference sequence). V gave up 5 bases and J gave up 1 base, with 15 bases separating them. CDR3 DNA sequence: TGTGCCAGCAGTCTAACAGGGTCCTATTCCTACGAGCAGTACTTC. Amino acids: CASSLTGSYSYEQYF.

The V call is TRBV18, the J call TRBJ2-5; D may be TRBD1 (6 bases). CDR3 length: 14 residues. Deletions cut 8 bases from V and 9 bases from J, with 22 bases between. CDR1 and CDR2 (germline): KGHSH, LQKENI. Written as DNA, the CDR3 is TGTGCCAGCACGGTGGACAGAGCTTCAGGGGCCCAGTACTTC. Residues: CASTVDRASGAQYF.

This clonotype was detected a few times. The rearrangement uses TRBV20-1 and TRBJ2-3; 8 bases map to TRBD1. Germline CDR1 reads DFQATT; CDR2 reads SNEGSKA (reference sequence). The length of the CDR3 is 15 residues. J gave up 4 bases and V 1 base, and 7 bases lay outside the gene matches. In DNA, the CDR3 is TGCAGTGCTAGAGGGCAGGGGGCTTCCGCAGATACGCAGTATTTT. Its translation: CSARGQGASADTQYF.

In this sample, this clonotype turned up a few times. V gene TRBV14 combines with J gene TRBJ2-1, with TRBD2 identical over 13 bases. The junction had 4 bases not matched to a gene; V was cut back by 7 bases and J by 7 bases. The CDR3 sequence is 14 residues long. The germline CDR1 and CDR2 sequences are SGHDN and FVKESK. The CDR3 here is CASTPGLAGNEQFF. The CDR3 DNA reads as TGTGCCAGCACCCCGGGACTAGCGGGGAATGAGCAGTTCTTC.

This clonotype has a handful of counts. CDR3 sequence: CASSLAAGSTNEQFF. The CDR3 DNA is TGTGCCAGCAGCTTAGCAGCGGGATCCACCAATGAGCAGTTCTTC. The rearrangement links TRBV7-8 to TRBJ2-1; TRBD2 matches at 7 bases. The CDR3 length is 15 residues. The germline CDR1 and CDR2 sequences are SGHVS and FQNEAQ. V shed 0 bases and J 6 bases; nucleotides not matched to a gene: 5.

V and J are TRBV6-2 or TRBV6-3 and TRBJ2-4; the D is unclear. V was pared by 0 bases and J by 6 bases, with 3 bases between. CDR1 and CDR2 (germline): MNHEY, SVGEGT. The CDR3 runs to 12 residues. CDR3: CASSYSGNIQYF. The CDR3 nucleotides are TGTGCCAGCAGTTACTCCGGAAACATTCAGTACTTC.

The gene calls are TRBV7-2 and TRBJ2-3; 11 positions agree with TRBD2. Trimming took 3 bases from V and 2 from J; bases not matched to a gene: 4. CDR3 size: 16 residues. Germline V gene data show CDR1 as SGHTA and CDR2 as FQGNSA. CDR3 DNA sequence: TGTGCCAGCAGCTTGGGACTAGCGGTATTCACAGATACGCAGTATTTT. It yields the protein CASSLGLAVFTDTQYF.

This chain links TRBV3-1 with TRBJ2-1, with a tentative D call TRBD2 (6 bases). Germline V gene lookup returns CDR1 LGHDT and CDR2 YNNKEL (reference sequence). Between the trimmed V and J ends, which lost 1 base and 7 bases, there was a span of 11 bases. The length of the CDR3 is 14 residues. Here the CDR3 reads CASSQVGSTNEQFF. The CDR3 region has the DNA TGTGCCAGCAGCCAAGTCGGGAGCACAAATGAGCAGTTCTTC.

The V and J genes are TRBV20-1 and TRBJ1-6; D not resolved. Per germline, CDR1 DFQATT and CDR2 SNEGSKA (reference sequence). The CDR3 has 16 amino acids. V was cut by 3 bases and J by 0 bases, with 12 bases left in between. The CDR3 nucleotides are TGCAGTGCTAGTAGGGCAGGCCGCTCCTATAATTCACCCCTCCACTTT. It yields the protein CSASRAGRSYNSPLHF.

The rearrangement joins TRBV29-1 to TRBJ2-7, with D possibly TRBD2 on 6 matching bases. Germline assignment: CDR1 SQVTM and CDR2 ANQGSEA. The CDR3 consists of 13 residues. Deletions cut 4 bases from V and 2 bases from J, with 12 bases between. The CDR3 nucleotides are TGCAGCGTTGTGGCTAGCGCAACCTACGAGCAGTACTTC. It specifies CSVVASATYEQYF.

CDR3 region: CSAPGGAMARGTQYF. CDR3 in DNA: TGCAGTGCCCCGGGGGGGGCTATGGCTAGGGGGACCCAGTACTTC. The chain has TRBV20-1 and TRBJ2-5; 8 positions match TRBD2. V was pared by 6 bases and J by 7 bases, with 16 bases of the junction left unmatched. The CDR3 is 15 residues long. Germline assignment: CDR1 DFQATT and CDR2 SNEGSKA (reference sequence).

In its sample, this clonotype was seen many times. J is TRBJ2-7 and V is TRBV7-9; maybe TRBD2 (6 bases). This CDR3 spans 15 amino acids. The ends were cut back, 1 base at V and 2 bases at J, with 12 bases in the middle. CDR1 and CDR2 from the germline V gene are SEHNR and FQNEAQ (reference sequence). The CDR3 sequence is CASSLVAGGAYEQYF. The CDR3 DNA reads TGTGCCAGCAGCTTAGTGGCCGGCGGGGCCTACGAGCAGTACTTC.

Concerning this clonotype: One end of the junction varies from germline; a read error may be responsible. The chain combines TRBV29-1 with TRBJ2-2; the D gene is possibly TRBD2 (5 bases). CDR3 length: 12 amino acids. Per germline, CDR1 SQVTM and CDR2 ANQGSEA. The CDR3 DNA follows: TGCAGCGTGAGTAGCAGACGAACCGGGGAGCTGTTT. Translation: CSVSSRRTGELF.

The rearrangement uses TRBV5-1 and TRBJ2-3; D is perhaps TRBD2 (5 bases). V dropped 3 bases and J dropped 2 bases, with 10 bases sitting between them. Germline V gives CDR1 SGHRS, CDR2 YFSETQ. The CDR3 loop spans 14 amino acids. As DNA, the CDR3 is TGCGCCAGCAGCTCTGAGCGGTTCACAGATACGCAGTATTTT. It encodes CASSSERFTDTQYF.

The V and J genes are TRBV5-1 and TRBJ2-7; 8 nucleotides line up with TRBD1. V lost 4 bases to trimming and J lost 6 bases; unmatched junction nucleotides: 9. Germline assignment: CDR1 SGHRS and CDR2 YFSETQ. The CDR3 contains 14 residues. The CDR3 DNA reads as TGCGCCAGCAGCACAGGGACAGGTGGGAGCGAGCAGTACTTC. This translates into CASSTGTGGSEQYF.

This clonotype was seen repeatedly, ten times or more. The chain links TRBV5-1 to TRBJ2-1, with D possibly being TRBD1 (5 bases). CDR3 size: 14 residues. Germline-derived CDR1 and CDR2 are SGHRS and YFSETQ. Trimming shortened V by 0 bases and J by 2 bases, and 6 bases separated the two germline ends. CDR3 sequence reads: CASSLEDTYNEQFF. CDR3 DNA: TGCGCCAGCAGCTTGGAGGACACCTACAATGAGCAGTTCTTC.

This clonotype came up a few times. The chain employs TRBV20-1 and TRBJ1-5; TRBD1 might be the D (5 bases). V lost 5 bases, J lost 7 bases, and 12 bases lay in between. Germline CDR1 is DFQATT and CDR2 is SNEGSKA (reference sequence). The CDR3 has 12 amino acids. The CDR3 is CSARGSPQPQHF. The CDR3 DNA reads as TGCAGTGCTCGGGGGTCCCCCCAGCCCCAGCATTTT.

The V gene is TRBV20-1, the J gene TRBJ2-1; 7 nucleotides align to TRBD1. The CDR3 is 12 amino acids. Germline CDR1 reads DFQATT; CDR2 reads SNEGSKA (reference sequence). With V trimmed by 2 bases and J by 8 bases, 3 bases remained unmatched. CDR3 loop: CSARQGVDEQFF. The CDR3 coding sequence is TGCAGTGCTAGACAGGGGGTCGATGAGCAGTTCTTC.

The V call is TRBV12-3 or TRBV12-4, the J call TRBJ1-6, with D hard to call. This CDR3 has 15 residues. Trimming stripped 2 bases from V and 9 bases from J, with 14 bases between. In DNA, the CDR3 is TGTGCCAGCAGTTTACCTCCCCGGACGGGTTCACCCCTCCACTTT. This sequence encodes CASSLPPRTGSPLHF.

This clonotype came up a few times. The chain links TRBV3-1 to TRBJ1-2; tentative D call: TRBD1 (5 bases). The CDR3 is made up of 15 amino acids. The germline V and J ends were trimmed by 1 base and 3 bases, with 12 bases remaining between them. The germline V gene has CDR1 LGHDT and CDR2 YNNKEL (reference sequence). The CDR3 loop reads CASSQGARGDYGYTF. CDR3 nucleotide sequence: TGTGCCAGCAGCCAAGGGGCTCGGGGGGACTATGGCTACACCTTC.

The chain employs TRBV5-1 and TRBJ2-7; 10 nucleotides line up with TRBD1. The CDR3 extends over 14 amino acids. The V and J ends lost 4 bases and 5 bases, in that order; junction bases with no gene match: 6. Germline V gene lookup returns CDR1 SGHRS and CDR2 YFSETQ. CDR3 protein: CASSDRDRGNEQYF. The CDR3 nucleotides read TGCGCCAGCAGCGACCGGGACAGGGGCAACGAGCAGTACTTC.

This clonotype was observed a few times. The chain carries TRBV20-1 and TRBJ2-7; 8 nucleotides line up with TRBD2. Germline lookup yields CDR1 DFQATT and CDR2 SNEGSKA (reference sequence). This CDR3 is 14 amino acids long. J lost 2 bases, V lost 2 bases, and 5 bases had no gene match. CDR3 loop: CSARQTSVPYEQYF. The DNA of the CDR3 is TGCAGTGCTAGACAGACTAGCGTACCCTACGAGCAGTACTTC.

The rearrangement joins TRBV6-2 or TRBV6-3 to TRBJ2-1; D is tentatively TRBD1 or TRBD2 (5 bases each). The germline V and J ends were trimmed by 4 bases and 6 bases, with 13 bases remaining between them. The CDR3 has 14 amino acids. Looked up from germline, CDR1 is MNHEY and CDR2 is SVGEGT. CDR3 bases: TGTGCCAGCAGTTTGGGACCGGGTATCAATGAGCAGTTCTTC. Translation: CASSLGPGINEQFF.

This clonotype was observed a few times. The chain combines TRBV12-3 or TRBV12-4 with TRBJ2-3; no definite D call. V was cut by 3 bases and J by 0 bases, with 7 bases left in between. The CDR3 length is 14 residues. The CDR3 DNA is TGTGCCAGCAGTTTCGGCCACAGCACAGATACGCAGTATTTT. This codes for CASSFGHSTDTQYF.

This clonotype was seen a handful of times. The rearrangement uses TRBV5-1 and TRBJ1-5; D not resolved. V was cut by 0 bases and J by 9 bases, with 13 bases left in between. In germline, CDR1 is SGHRS, CDR2 YFSETQ. The CDR3 covers 14 residues. CDR3 sequence reads: CASSLDPLGWPQHF. CDR3 DNA sequence: TGCGCCAGCAGCTTGGATCCCCTCGGATGGCCCCAGCATTTT.